This TCR beta chain was documented in a study of PD-L1 blockade in urothelial cancer. Findings and limits, study-wide: Greater 3-week expansion of tumor-associated blood clones was recorded for durable-benefit patients.

Only one count was recorded for this clone. Its antigen is currently unknown. The time point is: pretreatment peripheral blood. J was trimmed by 4 bases and V by 10 bases; bases with no gene match: 13. The CDR3 contains 15 residues. Germline-derived CDR1 and CDR2 are MNHEY and SVGAGI. TCRdb's copy holds only in-frame clones and misses some; the assay was immunoSEQ multiplex PCR. The data show 70,000 to 90,000 clones, with 85% seen just once and roughly an eighth held by the top ten. The TCR was taken from a man aged 55 to 69 with urothelial cancer. The sample here was PBMCs, taken around atezolizumab (anti-PD-L1) treatment. The chain couples TRBV6-5 to TRBJ2-7; 10 nucleotides agree with TRBD1. Here the CDR3 reads CATGGPGQGGYEQYF. For the CDR3, the DNA is TGTGCCACAGGTGGGCCCGGACAGGGGGGGTACGAGCAGTACTTC.